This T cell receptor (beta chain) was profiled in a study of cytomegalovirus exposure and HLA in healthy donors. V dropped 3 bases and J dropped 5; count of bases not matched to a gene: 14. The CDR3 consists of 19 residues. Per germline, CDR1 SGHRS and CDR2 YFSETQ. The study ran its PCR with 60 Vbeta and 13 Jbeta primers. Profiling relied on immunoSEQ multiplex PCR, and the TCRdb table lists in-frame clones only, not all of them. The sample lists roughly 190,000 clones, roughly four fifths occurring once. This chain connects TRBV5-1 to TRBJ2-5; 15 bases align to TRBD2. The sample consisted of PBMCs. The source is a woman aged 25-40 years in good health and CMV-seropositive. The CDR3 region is CASSSQGLAGGGIGETQYF. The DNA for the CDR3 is TGCGCCAGCAGCTCCCAGGGACTAGCGGGAGGAGGTATTGGGGAGACCCAGTACTTC.